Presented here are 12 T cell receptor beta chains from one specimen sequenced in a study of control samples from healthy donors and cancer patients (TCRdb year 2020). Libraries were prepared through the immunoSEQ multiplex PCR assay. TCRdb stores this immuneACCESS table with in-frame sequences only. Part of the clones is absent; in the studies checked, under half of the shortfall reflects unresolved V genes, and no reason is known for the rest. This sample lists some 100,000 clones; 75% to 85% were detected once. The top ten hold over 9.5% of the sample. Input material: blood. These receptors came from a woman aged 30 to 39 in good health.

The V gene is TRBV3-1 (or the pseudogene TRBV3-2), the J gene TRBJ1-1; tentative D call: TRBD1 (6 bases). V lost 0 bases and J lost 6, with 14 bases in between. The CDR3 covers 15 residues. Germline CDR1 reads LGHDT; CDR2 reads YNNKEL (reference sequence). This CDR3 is CASSQEARGIPEAFF. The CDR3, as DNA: TGTGCCAGCAGCCAAGAGGCCAGGGGAATTCCTGAAGCTTTCTTT.

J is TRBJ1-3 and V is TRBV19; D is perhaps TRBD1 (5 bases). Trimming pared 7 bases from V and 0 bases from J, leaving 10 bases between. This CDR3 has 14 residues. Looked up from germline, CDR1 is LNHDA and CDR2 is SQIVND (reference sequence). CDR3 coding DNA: TGTGCCAGTACAGGGCCCTTCTCTGGAAACACCATATATTTT. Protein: CASTGPFSGNTIYF. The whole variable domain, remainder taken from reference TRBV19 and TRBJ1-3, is DGGITQSPKYLFRKEGQNVTLSCEQNLNHDAMYWYRQDPGQGLRLIYYSQIVNDFQKGDIAEGYSVSREKKESFPLTVTSAQKNPTAFYLCASTGPFSGNTIYFGEGSWLTVV.

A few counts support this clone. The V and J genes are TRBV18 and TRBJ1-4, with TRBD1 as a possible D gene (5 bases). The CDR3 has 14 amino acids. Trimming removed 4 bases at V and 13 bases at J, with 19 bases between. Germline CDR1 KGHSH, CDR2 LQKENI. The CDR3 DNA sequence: TGTGCCAGCTCACAAACCCGGGACCTGGAGAGACTGTTTTTT. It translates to CASSQTRDLERLFF.

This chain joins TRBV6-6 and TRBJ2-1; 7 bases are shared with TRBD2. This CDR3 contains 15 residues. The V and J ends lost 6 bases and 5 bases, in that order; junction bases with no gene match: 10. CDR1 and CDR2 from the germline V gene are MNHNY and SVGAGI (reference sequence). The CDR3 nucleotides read TGTGCCAGCAGCGCCGGGACTACCTTCGACAATGAGCAGTTCTTC. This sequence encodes CASSAGTTFDNEQFF.

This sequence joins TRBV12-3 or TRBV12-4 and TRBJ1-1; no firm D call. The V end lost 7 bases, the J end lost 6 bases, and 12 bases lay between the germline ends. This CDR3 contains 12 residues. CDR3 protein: CASKGLKPEAFF. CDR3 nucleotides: TGTGCCAGCAAAGGGCTTAAACCTGAAGCTTTCTTT.

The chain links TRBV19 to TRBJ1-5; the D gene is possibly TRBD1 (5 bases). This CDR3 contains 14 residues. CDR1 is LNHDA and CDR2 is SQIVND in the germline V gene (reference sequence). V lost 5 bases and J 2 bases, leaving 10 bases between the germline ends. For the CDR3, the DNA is TGTGCCAGTAGTTGGAGGGGTGGCAATCAGCCCCAGCATTTT. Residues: CASSWRGGNQPQHF.

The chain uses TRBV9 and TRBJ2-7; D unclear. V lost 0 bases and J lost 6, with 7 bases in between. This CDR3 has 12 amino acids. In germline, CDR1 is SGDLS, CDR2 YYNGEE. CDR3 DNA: TGTGCCAGCAGCGTAGATTGGGGCGAGCAGTACTTC. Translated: CASSVDWGEQYF.

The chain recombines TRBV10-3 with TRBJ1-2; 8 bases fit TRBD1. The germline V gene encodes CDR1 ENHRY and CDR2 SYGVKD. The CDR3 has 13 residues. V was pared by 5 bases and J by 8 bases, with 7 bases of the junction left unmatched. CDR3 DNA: TGTGCCATCAGTCCGGACAGGGTGCGGGGCTACACCTTC. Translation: CAISPDRVRGYTF.

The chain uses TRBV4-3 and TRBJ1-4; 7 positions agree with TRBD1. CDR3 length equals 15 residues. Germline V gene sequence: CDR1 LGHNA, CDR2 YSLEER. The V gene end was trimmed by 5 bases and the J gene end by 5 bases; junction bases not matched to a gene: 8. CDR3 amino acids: CASSGAGQSNEKLFF. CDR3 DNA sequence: TGCGCCAGCAGCGGGGCGGGACAGTCCAATGAAAAACTGTTTTTT.

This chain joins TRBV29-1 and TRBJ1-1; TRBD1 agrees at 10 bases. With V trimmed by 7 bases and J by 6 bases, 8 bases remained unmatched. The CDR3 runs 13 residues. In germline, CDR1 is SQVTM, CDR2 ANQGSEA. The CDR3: CSGRQGATSEAFF. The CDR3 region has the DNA TGCAGCGGTCGACAGGGGGCGACGTCTGAAGCTTTCTTT.

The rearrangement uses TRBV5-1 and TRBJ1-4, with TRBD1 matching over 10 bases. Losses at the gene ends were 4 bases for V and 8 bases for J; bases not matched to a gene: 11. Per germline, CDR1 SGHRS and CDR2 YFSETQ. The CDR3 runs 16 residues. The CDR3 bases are TGCGCCAGCAGCCGGGACAGGGGAGGCCTTAGCGAAAAACTGTTTTTT. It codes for CASSRDRGGLSEKLFF.

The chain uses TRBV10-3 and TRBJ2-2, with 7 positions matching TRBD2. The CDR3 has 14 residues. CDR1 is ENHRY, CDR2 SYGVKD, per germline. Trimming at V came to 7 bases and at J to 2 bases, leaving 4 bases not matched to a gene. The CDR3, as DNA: TGTGCCATCACCGCTAGCGGCAACACCGGGGAGCTGTTTTTT. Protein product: CAITASGNTGELFF.